Listed here are 29 T cell receptor beta chains from one sample, sequenced in a study of tumor and adjacent non-tumor tissue in lung cancer (dated by TCRdb to the late 2010s). To prepare the library, multiplex PCR was applied. The instrument was an Illumina HiSeq 2500. Following protocols modified from ARM-PCR, the researchers constructed TCRbeta libraries through three rounds of nested PCR with primers (Table S4). TCRdb reprocessed the public reads (quality trimming at Q25 with fastp, clone calling with MiXCR) and kept in-frame beta chains. One record per CDR3 amino acid sequence lists the most common genes and DNA. Here the sample has roughly 67,000 distinct CDR3 sequences; 76% occur a single time. 45% of the sample rests with the top ten. Bulk unsorted tissue served as the source for RNA extraction, and RNA quality was assessed using a NanoDrop ND-1000 and an Agilent 2100. The normal lung samples consisted of distant non-tumor tissue collected more than 3 cm from the tumor edge.

The source material was distant non-tumor lung tissue. The receptors shown here come from a man in his 60s with non-small cell lung cancer.

As concerns this clonotype: Germline is not matched at one junction end, which may reflect a read error. This chain uses TRBV6-2 or TRBV6-3 with TRBJ2-1; perhaps TRBD2 as D (5 bases). Germline CDR1 MNHEY, CDR2 SVGEGT. The CDR3 sequence is 17 residues long. CDR3: CASSYKIRGSFPPEKFF. The CDR3, as DNA: TGTGCCAGCAGTTACAAAATACGTGGGAGTTTCCCCCCTGAGAAGTTCTTC.

Regarding this clonotype: The missing conserved phenylalanine or tryptophan at the end of this CDR3 makes a read error likely. The chain combines TRBV12-3 or TRBV12-4 with TRBJ2-1; D remains unclear. The V and J ends lost 10 bases and 7 bases respectively, with 14 bases between them. The CDR3 extends over 12 amino acids. CDR3 nucleotide sequence: TGTGCCAACAGACTCGGACGTAATGAGCAGTTCTTA. Amino acid sequence: CANRLGRNEQFL.

Concerning this clonotype itself: As the CDR3 is not closed by the conserved phenylalanine or tryptophan, this likely results from a read error. The V gene is TRBV6-1, the J gene TRBJ2-1; TRBD1 or TRBD2 may be the D gene (5 bases each). The CDR3 has 16 residues. Trimming stripped 9 bases from V and 6 bases from J, with 24 bases between. Germline CDR1 reads MNHNS; CDR2 reads SASEGT. CDR3 bases: TGTGCCAGTACCCCAGCCGAGGGGTCGGGTGGCAATGAGCAGTTCTTA. As protein: CASTPAEGSGGNEQFL.

As to this clonotype: Sequence at one end of the junction differs from germline and may be a read error. The chain joins TRBV20-1 to TRBJ2-3; 9 bases map to TRBD2. This CDR3 spans 15 amino acids. Germline V lookup: CDR1 DFQATT, CDR2 SNEGSKA (reference sequence). The CDR3 DNA reads as TGCAGTGCCTCCTCTCCAGCGGGAGGCACAGATACGCAATTTTTT. It specifies CSASSPAGGTDTQFF.

For this clonotype: At one end, the junction sequence differs from germline, possibly due to a read error. The chain has TRBV29-1 and TRBJ2-3; possible D gene TRBD2, 5 bases. The germline CDR1 and CDR2 sequences are SQVTM and ANQGSEA. The CDR3 extends over 14 amino acids. The CDR3 DNA reads TGTAGCGTTGACGCGAGAGCTAGCACAGATACGCAGTATTTT. Translating gives CSVDARASTDTQYF.

A word on this clonotype: Germline and junction disagree at one end, which may indicate a read error. V and J are TRBV29-1 and TRBJ1-2; D gene ambiguous. Germline lookup yields CDR1 SQVTM and CDR2 ANQGSEA. CDR3 size: 11 residues. The CDR3 region has the DNA TGCAGCGTATTTTGGCATGGTGGCTATACCTTC. This codes for CSVFWHGGYTF.

V is TRBV4-1 and J is TRBJ2-5, with no clear D. CDR3 size: 12 residues. The germline V and J ends were trimmed by 6 bases and 13 bases, with 18 bases remaining between them. From germline, CDR1 is MGHRA and CDR2 YSYEKL. For the CDR3, the DNA is TGCGCCAGCAGTCTACTACGGCATCAACTGTACTTC. Its translation: CASSLLRHQLYF.

As to this clonotype: One end of the junction is discordant with germline, which a read error may explain. This chain joins TRBV29-1 and TRBJ1-1; 10 bases align to TRBD1. The CDR3 runs to 11 residues. CDR1 and CDR2 (germline): SQVTM, ANQGSEA. CDR3 sequence reads: CRLRQGAETFF. Here the CDR3 DNA reads TGCAGGCTTAGACAGGGGGCTGAAACTTTCTTT.

V is TRBV28 and J is TRBJ2-1; 8 nucleotides match TRBD1. Losses at the gene ends were 7 bases for V and 15 bases for J; bases not matched to a gene: 17. Germline CDR1 MDHEN, CDR2 SYDVKM. CDR3 length equals 14 residues. As DNA, the CDR3 is TGTGCCAGCACAGGCGGACAGGGCAGGTCACAGCGGTTCTTC. Amino acid sequence: CASTGGQGRSQRFF.

With respect to this clonotype: A read error may produce the germline difference seen at one junction end. The chain employs TRBV6-2 or TRBV6-3 and TRBJ2-7; D is perhaps TRBD2 (5 bases). CDR1 is MNHEY, CDR2 SVGEGT, per germline. This CDR3 spans 15 amino acids. The CDR3 DNA is TGTGTCAGCAGTTTCCGGGATTCCAGTTCCTACGTGCAGTACTTC. It yields the protein CVSSFRDSSSYVQYF.

The chain employs TRBV5-1 and TRBJ2-7; D perhaps matches TRBD1 (5 bases). CDR3 length equals 15 residues. V dropped 0 bases and J dropped 1 base, with 11 bases sitting between them. CDR1 is SGHRS and CDR2 is YFSETQ in the germline V gene. CDR3 amino acids: CASSLGGRVSYEQYF. CDR3 nucleotides: TGCGCCAGCAGCTTGGGGGGCAGAGTATCCTACGAGCAGTACTTC.

Notes on this clonotype: At one end, the junction sequence differs from germline, possibly due to a read error. This chain links TRBV5-6 with TRBJ2-7; TRBD2 matches at 7 bases. In germline, CDR1 is SGHDT, CDR2 YYEEEE. The CDR3 runs to 14 residues. CDR3 sequence (DNA): TGTGCCAGCAGCTTATCCGGGGGGTCCTACGAGCAATACTTC. Translating gives CASSLSGGSYEQYF.

The chain employs TRBV29-1 and TRBJ2-3; D remains unclear. V lost 8 bases, J lost 4 bases, and 13 bases lay in between. This CDR3 is built from 12 residues. Per the germline V gene, CDR1 is SQVTM and CDR2 is ANQGSEA. CDR3 protein: CSIGLGADTQYF. The DNA of the CDR3 is TGCAGCATAGGTCTTGGCGCAGATACGCAGTATTTT.

Concerning this clonotype: No conserved phenylalanine or tryptophan is present at the end of the CDR3, so a read error is the likely explanation. The chain uses TRBV6-1 and TRBJ1-5, with TRBD1 identical over 12 bases. CDR1 and CDR2 from the germline V gene are MNHNS and SASEGT. The CDR3 extends over 16 amino acids. Trimming removed 4 bases from V and 3 bases from J; junction bases left unmatched: 4. The CDR3: CASSVRDRGLNQPQHL. CDR3 DNA: TGTGCCAGCAGTGTACGGGACAGGGGGCTCAATCAGCCCCAGCATCTT.

Comments on this clonotype: The DNA is left out, because the CDR3 cannot be placed on it with certainty; the CDR3 is given as TCRdb lists it. The chain carries TRBV5-1 and TRBJ2-6; the D call of TRBD2 is as the table states it, not checked on the DNA. CDR1 is SGHRS, CDR2 YFSETQ, per germline. The CDR3 totals 18 residues, both ends included. CDR3 sequence reads: CASSLVASGSSGANVVTF.

With regard to this clonotype: A read error may account for a junction end that differs from germline. The V and J genes are TRBV11-1 and TRBJ2-5, with D uncertain. The CDR3 totals 14 residues. CDR1 is SGHAT, CDR2 FQDESV, per germline (reference sequence). CDR3 in amino acids: CASSTRTTKETQYF. CDR3 DNA: TGTGCCAGCAGCACCAGAACTACTAAAGAGACCCAATACTTC. The full variable domain, completed using reference TRBV11-1 and TRBJ2-5, is EAEVAQSPRYKITEKSQAVAFWCDPISGHATLYWYRQILGQGPELLVQFQDESVVDDSQLPKDRFSAERLKGVDSTLKIQPAELGDSAMYLCASSTRTTKETQYFGPGTRLLVL.

The chain is built from TRBV6-6 and TRBJ2-7, with 8 positions matching TRBD1. This CDR3 is built from 13 residues. After removal of 8 bases from V and 7 bases from J, the junction contained 10 bases not matched to a gene. Germline values: CDR1 MNHNY, CDR2 SVGAGI (reference sequence). CDR3 loop: CASASGTGYEQYF. The CDR3 nucleotides read TGTGCCAGCGCGTCCGGGACAGGCTATGAGCAGTACTTC.

This clonotype was recorded once. The rearrangement uses TRBV6-1 and TRBJ2-3; tentatively, D is TRBD1 (5 bases). There are 15 residues in the CDR3. Germline V gene lookup returns CDR1 MNHNS and CDR2 SASEGT. Deletions cut 2 bases from V and 11 bases from J, with 20 bases between. In nucleotides, the CDR3 is TGTGCCAGCAGTGAACGTCAGGGTAGCACACATATGCAGTATTTT. Its protein is CASSERQGSTHMQYF.

This clonotype was seen ten or more times. The chain recombines TRBV7-9 with TRBJ2-3; 10 nucleotides match TRBD2. CDR1 SEHNR and CDR2 FQNEAQ come from the germline V gene (reference sequence). Losses at the gene ends were 5 bases for V and 5 bases for J; bases not matched to a gene: 4. This CDR3 is 14 amino acids long. CDR3 in DNA: TGTGCCAGCAGCACTAGCGGGGACCGAGATACGCAGTATTTT. Its protein product is CASSTSGDRDTQYF.

Concerning this clonotype itself: The junction shows a germline mismatch at one end, possibly a read error. The chain uses TRBV6-1 and TRBJ1-6; TRBD1 is a possible D gene (6 bases). Germline V gene lookup returns CDR1 MNHNS and CDR2 SASEGT. This CDR3 contains 16 residues. CDR3 in amino acids: CANSENPGTTVITLHF. The CDR3, as DNA: TGTGCCAACAGTGAGAATCCCGGGACAACGGTGATCACCCTCCACTTT.

On this clonotype itself: In this CDR3 the conserved last residue, phenylalanine or tryptophan, is missing, so a read error is likely. Because the CDR3's place on the DNA is in doubt, the DNA is left out and the CDR3 is given as listed by TCRdb. The CDR3 sequence: CSVAGGLAEETLYL. The rearrangement links TRBV29-1 to TRBJ2-5; no DNA check was done on the table's D call, TRBD2. Looked up from germline, CDR1 is SQVTM and CDR2 is ANQGSEA. The CDR3 contains 14 residues when both ends are counted.

A remark on this clonotype: Just one base apart from a much larger clone, this may be a read error. The V and J genes are TRBV25-1 and TRBJ1-4; D remains ambiguous. The CDR3 extends over 14 amino acids. Looked up from germline, CDR1 is MGHDK and CDR2 is SYGVNS. CDR3 amino acids: CGSSDLSPGEKLFF. CDR3 nucleotide sequence: TGTGGCAGCAGTGATCTCTCGCCAGGAGAAAAACTGTTTTTT.

Of note for this clonotype: It may be a read error: a sequence one base away is much more abundant. The chain joins TRBV24-1 to TRBJ1-4, with 11 bases aligning to TRBD1. The CDR3 sequence is 15 residues long. Germline V gives CDR1 KGHDR, CDR2 SFDVKD. The V and J ends lost 8 bases and 6 bases, in that order; junction bases with no gene match: 7. DNA of the CDR3: TGTGCCACCAATGACCCGGGACAGGGGGATGAAAAACTGTTTTTT. As protein: CATNDPGQGDEKLFF.

This sequence joins TRBV20-1 and TRBJ2-1, with D uncertain. Trimming left V 3 bases short and J 8 bases short, with 8 bases between. This CDR3 has 11 residues. Germline CDR1 and CDR2: DFQATT and SNEGSKA (reference sequence). For the CDR3, the DNA is TGCAGTGCTAGCATATTGGATGAGCAGTTCTTC. It encodes CSASILDEQFF.

In regard to this clonotype: An end of the junction does not agree with germline; a read error may underlie this. The rearrangement joins TRBV29-1 to TRBJ2-7; no clear D. CDR1 is SQVTM and CDR2 is ANQGSEA in the germline V gene. The CDR3 extends over 11 amino acids. The CDR3: CSIEVIHEQYF. In nucleotides, the CDR3 is TGCAGCATTGAAGTAATCCACGAGCAGTACTTC.

This clonotype showed up many times. Given a much more abundant clone one base away, this may be a read error. The J gene is TRBJ2-2, the V gene TRBV29-1; no definite D call. Germline loops: CDR1 SQVTM, CDR2 ANQGSEA. The CDR3 totals 13 residues. Between the trimmed V and J ends, which lost 6 bases and 5 bases, there was a span of 13 bases. This CDR3 reads CSVPGNLTGELFF. DNA for the CDR3: TGCAGCGTGCCCGGCAATCTGACCGGGGAGCTGTTTTTT.

This clonotype was observed a single time. Here the CDR3 reads CSVGQGDREKLFF. The CDR3 DNA sequence: TGCAGCGTGGGACAGGGAGATCGGGAAAAACTGTTTTTT. This rearrangement joins TRBV29-1 to TRBJ1-4, with 9 bases fitting TRBD1. Germline loops: CDR1 SQVTM, CDR2 ANQGSEA. The trim removed 6 bases at V and 8 bases at J, leaving 7 bases unmatched. CDR3 length equals 13 residues.

A word on this clonotype: This may arise from a read error, as a much more abundant clone is one base away. In DNA form, the CDR3 reads TGCAGCGTGAGGGTCTCTAGATCGAGGGCCAACGTCCTGACTTTC. Protein product: CSVRVSRSRANVLTF. V gene TRBV29-1 combines with J gene TRBJ2-6, with D maybe TRBD2 (5 bases). Looked up from germline, CDR1 is SQVTM and CDR2 is ANQGSEA. The V and J ends lost 6 bases and 5 bases respectively, with 17 bases between them. The CDR3 runs 15 residues.

In the case of this clonotype: One end of the junction is discordant with germline, which a read error may explain. This rearrangement joins TRBV29-1 to TRBJ1-4; D is possibly TRBD1 (6 bases). This CDR3 is built from 12 residues. Germline V CDR1 and CDR2: SQVTM, ANQGSEA. This CDR3 is CSVETGGCEQFF. CDR3 bases: TGCAGTGTTGAAACCGGGGGCTGCGAACAGTTTTTT. The whole variable domain, remainder taken from reference TRBV29-1 and TRBJ1-4, is SAVISQKPSRDICQRGTSLTIQCQVDSQVTMMFWYRQQPGQSLTLIATANQGSEATYESGFVIDKFPISRPNLTFSTLTVSNMSPEDSSIYLCSVETGGCEQFFGSGTQLSVL.